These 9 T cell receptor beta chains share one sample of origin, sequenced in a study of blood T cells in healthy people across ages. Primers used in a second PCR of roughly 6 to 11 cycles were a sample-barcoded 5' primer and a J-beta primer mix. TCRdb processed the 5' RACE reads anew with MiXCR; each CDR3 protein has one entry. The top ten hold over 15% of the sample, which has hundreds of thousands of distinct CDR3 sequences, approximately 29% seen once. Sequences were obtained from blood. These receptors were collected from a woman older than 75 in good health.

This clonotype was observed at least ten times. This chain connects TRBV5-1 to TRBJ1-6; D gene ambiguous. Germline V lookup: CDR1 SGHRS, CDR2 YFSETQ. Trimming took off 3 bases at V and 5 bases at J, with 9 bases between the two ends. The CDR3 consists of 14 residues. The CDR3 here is CASSYAVNNSPLHF. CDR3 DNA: TGCGCCAGCAGCTACGCGGTTAATAATTCACCCCTCCACTTT.

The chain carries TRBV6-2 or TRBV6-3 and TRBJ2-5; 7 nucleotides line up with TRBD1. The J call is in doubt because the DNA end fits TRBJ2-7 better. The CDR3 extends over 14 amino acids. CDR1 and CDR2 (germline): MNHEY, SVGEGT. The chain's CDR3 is CASSYPGQYREQYF. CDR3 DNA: TGTGCCAGCAGTTACCCGGGACAGTACCGCGAGCAGTACTTC.

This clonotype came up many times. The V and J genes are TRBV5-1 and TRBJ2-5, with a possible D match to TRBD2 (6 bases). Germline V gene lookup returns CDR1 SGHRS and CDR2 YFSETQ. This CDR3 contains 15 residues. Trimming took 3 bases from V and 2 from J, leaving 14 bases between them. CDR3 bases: TGCGCCAGCAGCTCCCTCCTAGGGACTCAAGAGACCCAGTACTTC. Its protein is CASSSLLGTQETQYF.

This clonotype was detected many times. In DNA form, the CDR3 reads TGTGCCAGCACTCAACCAACAGGGCGCTCTTATAATTCACCCCTCCACTTT. This translates into CASTQPTGRSYNSPLHF. V and J are TRBV6-6 and TRBJ1-6; D perhaps matches TRBD1 (6 bases). The CDR3 loop spans 17 amino acids. V was trimmed by 7 bases and J by 4 bases, leaving 20 bases between them. Germline lookup yields CDR1 MNHNY and CDR2 SVGAGI (reference sequence).

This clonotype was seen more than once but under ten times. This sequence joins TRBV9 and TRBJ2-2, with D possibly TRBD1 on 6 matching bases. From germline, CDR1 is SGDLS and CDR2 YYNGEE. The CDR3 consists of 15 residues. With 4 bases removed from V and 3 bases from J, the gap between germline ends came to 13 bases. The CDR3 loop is CASSSTGQYTGELFF. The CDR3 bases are TGTGCCAGCAGCTCGACGGGACAATACACCGGGGAGCTGTTTTTT.

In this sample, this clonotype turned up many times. In DNA, the CDR3 is TGTGCCAGCAGCTACTCGGACAAGTACGAGCAGTACTTC. It codes for CASSYSDKYEQYF. This sequence joins TRBV7-2 and TRBJ2-7, with TRBD1 as a possible D gene (5 bases). The length of the CDR3 is 13 residues. Deletions cut 4 bases from V and 4 bases from J, with 11 bases between. The germline CDR1 and CDR2 sequences are SGHTA and FQGNSA.

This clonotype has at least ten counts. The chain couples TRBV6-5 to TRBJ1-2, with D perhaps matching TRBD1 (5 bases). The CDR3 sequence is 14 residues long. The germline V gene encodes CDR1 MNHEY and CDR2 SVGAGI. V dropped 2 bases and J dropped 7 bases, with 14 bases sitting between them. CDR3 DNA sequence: TGTGCCAGCAGTTACCTCGGGACGCAGGGTGGCTACACCTTC. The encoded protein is CASSYLGTQGGYTF.

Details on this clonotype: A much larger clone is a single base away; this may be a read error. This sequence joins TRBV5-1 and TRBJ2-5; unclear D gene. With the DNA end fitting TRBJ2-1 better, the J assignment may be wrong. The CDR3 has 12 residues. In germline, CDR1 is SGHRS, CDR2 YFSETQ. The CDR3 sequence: CASSNPGETQFF. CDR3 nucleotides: TGCGCCAGCAGCAACCCCGGAGAGACCCAGTTCTTC.

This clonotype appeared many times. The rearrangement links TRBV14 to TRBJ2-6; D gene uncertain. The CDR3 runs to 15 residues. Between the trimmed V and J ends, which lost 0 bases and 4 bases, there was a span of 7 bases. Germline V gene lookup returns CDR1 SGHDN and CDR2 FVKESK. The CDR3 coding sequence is TGTGCCAGCAGCCAAGACACTCGGGGGGCCAACGTCCTGACTTTC. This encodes CASSQDTRGANVLTF.